This TCR beta chain originates from a study of cytomegalovirus exposure and HLA in healthy donors. In the case of this clone: The target antigen is unknown.

PCR primers comprised 60 Vbeta and 13 Jbeta primers. Produced via immunoSEQ multiplex PCR; TCRdb's table is partial and in-frame only. The sample has 150,000 to 200,000 clones, about 80% seen once; the top ten hold 1.1%. The V gene end was trimmed by 4 bases and the J gene end by 4 bases; junction bases not matched to a gene: 6. Germline assignment: CDR1 SGHAT and CDR2 FQNNGV. The CDR3 totals 15 residues. Regarding the study as a whole: In a later analysis, HLA-C alleles had the fewest associated TCRs, DRB1 alleles the most. Across donors, presence/absence analyses took sequencing depth to be roughly uniform.

The TCR comes from a woman in her 40s in good health and CMV-seronegative. The sequencing sample was made of PBMCs. The chain has TRBV11-2 and TRBJ2-5; 10 bases are a match to TRBD2. The CDR3 loop is CASSSSSGRRETQYF. The CDR3 bases are TGTGCCAGCAGCTCCTCTAGCGGGAGAAGAGAGACCCAGTACTTC. The full variable domain, in which reference TRBV11-2 and TRBJ2-5 provide the parts outside the CDR3, is EAGVAQSPRYKIIEKRQSVAFWCNPISGHATLYWYQQILGQGPKLLIQFQNNGVVDDSQLPKDRFSAERLKGVDSTLKIQPAKLEDSAVYLCASSSSSGRRETQYFGPGTRLLVL.